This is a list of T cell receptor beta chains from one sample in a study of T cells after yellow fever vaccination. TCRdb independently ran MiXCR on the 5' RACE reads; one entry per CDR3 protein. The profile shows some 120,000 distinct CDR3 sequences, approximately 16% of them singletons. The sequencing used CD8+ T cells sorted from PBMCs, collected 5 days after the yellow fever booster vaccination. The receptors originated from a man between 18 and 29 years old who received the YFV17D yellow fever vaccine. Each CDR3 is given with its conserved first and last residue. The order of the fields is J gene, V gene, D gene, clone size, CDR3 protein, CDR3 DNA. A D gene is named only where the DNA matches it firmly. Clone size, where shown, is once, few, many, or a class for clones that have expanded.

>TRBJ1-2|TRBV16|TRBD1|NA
CASSQFRTGDGYTF
TGTGCCAGCAGCCAATTTCGGACAGGGGACGGCTACACCTTC
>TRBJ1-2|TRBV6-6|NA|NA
CASSYSGWGSNYGYTF
TGTGCCAGCAGTTACTCCGGTTGGGGGAGTAACTATGGCTACACCTTC
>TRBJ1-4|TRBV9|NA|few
CASGGEKLFF
TGTGCCAGCGGTGGGGAAAAACTGTTTTTT
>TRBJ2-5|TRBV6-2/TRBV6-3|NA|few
CASSRTEQETQYF
TGTGCCAGCAGTCGGACGGAGCAAGAGACCCAGTACTTC
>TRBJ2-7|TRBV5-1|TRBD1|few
CASSRGQGVSSYEQYF
TGCGCCAGCAGCCGCGGGCAGGGGGTATCATCCTACGAGCAGTACTTC
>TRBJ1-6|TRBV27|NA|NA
CASSSGDRSISPLHF
TGTGCCAGCAGTTCCGGAGACAGGTCAATTTCACCCCTCCACTTT
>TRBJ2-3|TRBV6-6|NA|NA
CASSPKGLALSTDTQYF
TGTGCCAGCAGTCCCAAGGGACTCGCCCTAAGCACAGATACGCAGTATTTT
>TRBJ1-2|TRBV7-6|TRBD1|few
CAIRQGNANYGYTF
TGTGCCATACGACAGGGGAATGCTAACTATGGCTACACCTTC
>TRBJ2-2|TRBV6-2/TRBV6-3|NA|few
CASSLSGFVISNTGELFF
TGTGCCAGCTCCCTTTCAGGGTTCGTTATTTCGAACACCGGGGAGCTGTTTTTT
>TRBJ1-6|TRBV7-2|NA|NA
CASRAHEYLGNSPLHF
TGTGCCAGCAGGGCCCATGAGTACCTGGGGAATTCACCCCTCCACTTT
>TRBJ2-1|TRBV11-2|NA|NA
CASSLGLFGAYNEQFF
TGTGCCAGCAGCTTAGGTTTATTCGGGGCTTACAATGAGCAGTTCTTC
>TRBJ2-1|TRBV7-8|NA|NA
CASSLEKLGSYNEQFF
TGTGCCAGCAGCTTAGAAAAGCTGGGCTCCTACAATGAGCAGTTCTTC
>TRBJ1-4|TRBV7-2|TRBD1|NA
CASSPGRGPQESEKLFF
TGTGCCAGCAGCCCTGGTAGGGGGCCCCAGGAATCGGAAAAACTGTTTTTT
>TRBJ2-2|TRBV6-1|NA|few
CASGGSVENTGELFF
TGTGCCAGCGGGGGGTCAGTCGAAAACACCGGGGAGCTGTTTTTT
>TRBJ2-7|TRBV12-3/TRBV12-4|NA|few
CASSLAGVVGEQYF
TGTGCCAGCAGTTTGGCAGGGGTGGTTGGCGAGCAGTACTTC
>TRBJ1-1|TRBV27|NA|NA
CASSLGMISNTEAFF
TGTGCCAGCAGTTTAGGGATGATCTCGAACACTGAAGCTTTCTTT
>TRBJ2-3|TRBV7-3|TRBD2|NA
CASSSGLGADTQYF
TGTGCCAGCAGCTCTGGACTAGGGGCAGATACGCAGTATTTT
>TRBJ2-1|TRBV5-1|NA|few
CASSWTWEEQFF
TGCGCCAGCAGCTGGACTTGGGAAGAGCAGTTCTTC
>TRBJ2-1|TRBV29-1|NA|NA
CSVTTGWHEQFF
TGCAGCGTTACTACGGGGTGGCATGAGCAGTTCTTC
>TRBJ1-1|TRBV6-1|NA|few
CASSGNTEAFF
TGTGCCAGCTCGGGGAACACTGAAGCTTTCTTT
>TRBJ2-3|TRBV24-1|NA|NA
CATSDPSTATDTQYF
TGTGCCACCAGTGATCCCTCAACCGCCACAGATACGCAGTATTTT
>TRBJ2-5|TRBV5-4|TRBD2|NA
CASRVAGGRETQYF
TGTGCCAGCAGAGTAGCGGGGGGGAGGGAGACCCAGTACTTC
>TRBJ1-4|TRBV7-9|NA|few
CASSAGGEKLFF
TGTGCCAGCAGCGCCGGGGGCGAAAAACTGTTTTTT
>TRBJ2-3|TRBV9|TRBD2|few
CASSVYGLRGGADTQYF
TGTGCCAGCAGCGTATATGGGCTCCGGGGGGGCGCAGATACGCAGTATTTT
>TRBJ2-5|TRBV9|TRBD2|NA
CASSVVPTAGGETQYF
TGTGCCAGCAGCGTAGTTCCGACAGCGGGGGGAGAGACCCAGTACTTC
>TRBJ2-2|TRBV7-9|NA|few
CASEGGQMNTGELFF
TGTGCCAGCGAAGGAGGACAGATGAACACCGGGGAGCTGTTTTTT
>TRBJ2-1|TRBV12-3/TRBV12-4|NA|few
CASSWEYNEQFF
TGTGCCAGCAGTTGGGAATACAATGAGCAGTTCTTC
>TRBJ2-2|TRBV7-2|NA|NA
CASSLEGGIGELFF
TGTGCCAGCAGCTTAGAAGGTGGAATCGGGGAGCTGTTTTTT
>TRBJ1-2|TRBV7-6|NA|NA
CASSPGPQSYGYTF
TGTGCCAGCAGCCCCGGACCACAGTCCTATGGCTACACCTTC
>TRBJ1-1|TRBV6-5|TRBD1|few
CASRTGMNTEAFF
TGTGCCAGCAGGACAGGGATGAACACTGAAGCTTTCTTT
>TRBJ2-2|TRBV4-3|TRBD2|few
CASSQVLAGGPGGELFF
TGCGCCAGCAGCCAAGTATTGGCGGGGGGGCCAGGCGGGGAGCTGTTTTTT
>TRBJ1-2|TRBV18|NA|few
CASSRRVTGTLNYGYTF
TGTGCCAGCTCACGGAGGGTTACGGGGACACTTAACTATGGCTACACCTTC
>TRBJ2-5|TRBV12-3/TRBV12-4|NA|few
CASSFTTDQETQYF
TGTGCCAGCAGTTTCACGACTGACCAAGAGACCCAGTACTTC
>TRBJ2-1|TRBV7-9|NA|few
CASSLNTGGFHNEQFF
TGTGCCAGCAGCCTCAACACCGGCGGGTTCCACAATGAGCAGTTCTTC
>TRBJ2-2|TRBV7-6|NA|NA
CASSLLITGSPGELFF
TGTGCCAGCAGCTTATTGATAACAGGGTCCCCCGGGGAGCTGTTTTTT
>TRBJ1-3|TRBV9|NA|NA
CASSTNPGAGNTIYF
TGTGCCAGCAGCACAAATCCAGGGGCTGGAAACACCATATATTTT
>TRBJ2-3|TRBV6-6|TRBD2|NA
CASSYSNQRGGGDTQYF
TGTGCCAGCAGTTACTCGAATCAACGGGGGGGCGGGGATACGCAGTATTTT
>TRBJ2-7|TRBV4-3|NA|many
CASSQEAQPLVYEQYF
TGCGCCAGCAGCCAAGAGGCTCAGCCCCTCGTCTACGAGCAGTACTTC
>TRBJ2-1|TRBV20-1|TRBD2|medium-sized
CSALLAGGLSHEQFF
TGCAGTGCTCTCCTAGCGGGGGGACTAAGTCATGAGCAGTTCTTC
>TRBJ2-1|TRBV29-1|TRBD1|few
CSVEVGTGAYNEQFF
TGCAGCGTTGAGGTGGGGACAGGGGCCTACAATGAGCAGTTCTTC
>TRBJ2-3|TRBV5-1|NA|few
CASSLRNFPHTQYF
TGCGCCAGCAGCTTAAGGAATTTCCCCCATACGCAGTATTTT
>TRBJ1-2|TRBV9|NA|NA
CASSVVHPGDYGYTF
TGTGCCAGCAGCGTAGTACATCCGGGAGACTATGGCTACACCTTC
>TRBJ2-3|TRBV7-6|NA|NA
CASSGGAVGDTQYF
TGTGCCAGCAGCGGGGGGGCGGTAGGAGATACGCAGTATTTT
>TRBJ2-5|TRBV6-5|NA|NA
CASSPWGAQETQYF
TGTGCCAGCAGTCCCTGGGGAGCACAAGAGACCCAGTACTTC
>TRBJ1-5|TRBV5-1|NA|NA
CASSLATGINQPQHF
TGCGCCAGCAGCTTGGCTACAGGGATCAATCAGCCCCAGCATTTT
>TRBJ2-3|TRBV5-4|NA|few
CASSFWGNTDTQYF
TGTGCCAGCAGCTTCTGGGGGAATACAGATACGCAGTATTTT
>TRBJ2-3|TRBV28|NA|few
CAIHGGTSTDTQYF
TGTGCCATCCATGGGGGTACTAGCACAGATACGCAGTATTTT
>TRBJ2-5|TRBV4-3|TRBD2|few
CASSHRGLAGQETQYF
TGCGCCAGCAGCCATCGGGGGCTAGCGGGGCAAGAGACCCAGTACTTC
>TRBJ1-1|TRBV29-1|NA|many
CSVVAVGTEAFF
TGCAGCGTTGTGGCGGTTGGGACCGAAGCTTTCTTT
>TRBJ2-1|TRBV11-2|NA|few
CASSPGQGRNEQFF
TGTGCCAGCAGCCCCGGTCAGGGTCGGAATGAGCAGTTCTTC
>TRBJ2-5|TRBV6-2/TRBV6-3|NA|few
CASSSTGPQETQYF
TGTGCCAGCAGTTCTACGGGACCACAAGAGACCCAGTACTTC
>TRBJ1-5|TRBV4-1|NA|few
CASSPLPGFHDNRPQHF
TGCGCCAGCAGCCCACTTCCCGGGTTCCACGACAATCGGCCCCAGCATTTT
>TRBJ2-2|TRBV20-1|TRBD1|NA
CSSTTGSNTGELFF
TGCAGTTCGACGACAGGGTCGAACACCGGGGAGCTGTTTTTT
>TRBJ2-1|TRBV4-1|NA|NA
CASSTVVGAGQNEQFF
TGCGCCAGCAGTACCGTGGTGGGGGCCGGGCAAAATGAGCAGTTCTTC
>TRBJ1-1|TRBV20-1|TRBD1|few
CSARGVQGVVTEAFF
TGCAGTGCTAGAGGGGTGCAGGGGGTCGTCACTGAAGCTTTCTTT
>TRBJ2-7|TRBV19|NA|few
CASSGGHYEQYF
TGTGCCAGTAGTGGGGGTCACTACGAGCAGTACTTC
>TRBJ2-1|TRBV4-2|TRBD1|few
CASSQLDRGSYNEQFF
TGTGCCAGCAGCCAATTGGACAGGGGGTCCTACAATGAGCAGTTCTTC